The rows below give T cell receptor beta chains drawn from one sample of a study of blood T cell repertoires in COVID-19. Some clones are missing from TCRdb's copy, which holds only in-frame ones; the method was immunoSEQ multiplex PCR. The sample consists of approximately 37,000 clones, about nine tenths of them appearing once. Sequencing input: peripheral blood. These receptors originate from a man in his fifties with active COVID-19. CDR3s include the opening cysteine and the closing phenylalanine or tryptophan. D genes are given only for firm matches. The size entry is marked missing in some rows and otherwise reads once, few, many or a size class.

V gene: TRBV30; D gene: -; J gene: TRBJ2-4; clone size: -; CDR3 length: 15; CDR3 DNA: TGTGCCTGGAGTGGGAAAGACTTGGCCAAAAACATTCAGTACTTC; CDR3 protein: CAWSGKDLAKNIQYF
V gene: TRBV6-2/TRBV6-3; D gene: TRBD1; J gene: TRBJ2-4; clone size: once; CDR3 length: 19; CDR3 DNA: TGTGCCAGCACCCCGTTTGATCTGCCGGGACAGGGGGTTTTGGACATTCAGTACTTC; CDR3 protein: CASTPFDLPGQGVLDIQYF
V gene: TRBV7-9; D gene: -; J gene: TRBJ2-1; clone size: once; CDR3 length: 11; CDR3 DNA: TGCCGGGGGTTCACCTACAATGAGCAGTTCTTC; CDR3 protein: CRGFTYNEQFF
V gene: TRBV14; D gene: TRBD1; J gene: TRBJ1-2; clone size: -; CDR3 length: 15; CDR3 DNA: TGTGCCAGCAGCCAAGGAGGGGGCAGGAGCTATGGCTACACCTTC; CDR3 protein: CASSQGGGRSYGYTF
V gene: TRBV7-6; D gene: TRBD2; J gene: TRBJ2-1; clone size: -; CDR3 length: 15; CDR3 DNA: TGTGCCAGCAGCTTAGAGACTAGCGGTTACAATGAGCAGTTCTTC; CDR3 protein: CASSLETSGYNEQFF
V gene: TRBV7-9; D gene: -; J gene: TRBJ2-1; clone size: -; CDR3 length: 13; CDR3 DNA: TGTGCCAGCAGCTTACAAAGCTCCAATGAGCAGTTCTTC; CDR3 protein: CASSLQSSNEQFF
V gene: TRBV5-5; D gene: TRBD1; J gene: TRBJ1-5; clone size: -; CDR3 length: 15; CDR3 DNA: TGTGCCAGCAGCTTCTGGCCAGGGGGTAATCAGCCCCAGCATTTT; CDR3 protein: CASSFWPGGNQPQHF
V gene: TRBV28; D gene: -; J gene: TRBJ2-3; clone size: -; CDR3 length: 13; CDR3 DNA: TGTGCCAGCACCACGACTAGCACAGATACGCAGTATTTT; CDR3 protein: CASTTTSTDTQYF
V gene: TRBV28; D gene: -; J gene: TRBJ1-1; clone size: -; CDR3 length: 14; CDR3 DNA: TGTGCCAGCAGTTTAGCCGGGATGAACACTGAAGCTTTCTTT; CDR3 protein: CASSLAGMNTEAFF
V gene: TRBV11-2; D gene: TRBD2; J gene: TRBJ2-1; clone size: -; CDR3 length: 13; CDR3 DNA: TGTGCCAGCAGCCTCGGACTAGCGAATGAGCAGTTCTTC; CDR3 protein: CASSLGLANEQFF
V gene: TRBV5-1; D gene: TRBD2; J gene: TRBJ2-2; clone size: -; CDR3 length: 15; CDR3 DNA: TGCGCCAGCAGCGTTACTAGCGGGAGGGCCAGGGAGCTGTTTTTT; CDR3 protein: CASSVTSGRARELFF
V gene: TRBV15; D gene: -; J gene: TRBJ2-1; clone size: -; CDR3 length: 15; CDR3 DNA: TGTGCCACCAGCAGAGAGGGACAAGCAACCGATGAGCAGTTCTTC; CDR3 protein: CATSREGQATDEQFF
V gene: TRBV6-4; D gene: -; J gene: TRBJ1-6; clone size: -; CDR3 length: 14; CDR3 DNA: TGTGCCAGCAGTGACACCGACAGAGGTTCACCCCTCCACTTT; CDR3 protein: CASSDTDRGSPLHF
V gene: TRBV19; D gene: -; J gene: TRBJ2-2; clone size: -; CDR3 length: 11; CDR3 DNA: TGTGCCAGTAGGTGGACAGGGGAGCTGTTTTTT; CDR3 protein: CASRWTGELFF
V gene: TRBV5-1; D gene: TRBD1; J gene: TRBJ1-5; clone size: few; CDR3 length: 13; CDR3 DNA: TGCGCCAGCAGCGGGACAGGGGGCCAGCCCCAGCATTTT; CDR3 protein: CASSGTGGQPQHF
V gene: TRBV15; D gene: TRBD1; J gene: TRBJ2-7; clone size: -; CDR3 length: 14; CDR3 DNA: TGTGCCACGTCAGACAGGGGCAATATTTACGAGCAGTACTTC; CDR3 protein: CATSDRGNIYEQYF
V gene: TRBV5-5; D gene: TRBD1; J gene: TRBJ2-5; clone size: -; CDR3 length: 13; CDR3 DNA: TGTGCCAGCAGCTGGACAGGGCAAGAGACCCAGTACTTC; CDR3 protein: CASSWTGQETQYF
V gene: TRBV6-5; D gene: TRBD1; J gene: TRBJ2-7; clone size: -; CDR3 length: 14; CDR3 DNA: TGTGCCAGCAGTTCGCGACAGGGCTCCTACGAGCAGTACTTC; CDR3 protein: CASSSRQGSYEQYF
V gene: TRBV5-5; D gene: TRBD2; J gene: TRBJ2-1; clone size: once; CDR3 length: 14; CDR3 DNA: TGTGCCAGCAGCTCAGGACTAGCGCCTGATGAGCAGTTCTTC; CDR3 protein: CASSSGLAPDEQFF
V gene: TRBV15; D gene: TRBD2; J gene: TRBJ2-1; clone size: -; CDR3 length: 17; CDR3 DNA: TGTGCCACCAGCAAGGAAGCGGGAGGGCCAAGTCGTAATGAGCAGTTCTTC; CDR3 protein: CATSKEAGGPSRNEQFF
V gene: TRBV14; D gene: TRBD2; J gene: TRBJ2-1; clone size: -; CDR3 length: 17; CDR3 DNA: TGTGCCAGCAGCCGGACGGGAGCGGGAAGCTCCTACAATGAGCAGTTCTTC; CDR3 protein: CASSRTGAGSSYNEQFF
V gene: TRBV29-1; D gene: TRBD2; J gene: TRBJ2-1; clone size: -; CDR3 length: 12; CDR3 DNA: TGCAGCGAGGGACTAGCGGGAAGGGAGCAGTTCTTC; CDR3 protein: CSEGLAGREQFF
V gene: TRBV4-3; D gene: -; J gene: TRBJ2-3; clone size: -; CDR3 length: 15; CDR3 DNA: TGCGCCAGCAGCCCGATTAGCGGCCCTGTGGATACGCAGTATTTT; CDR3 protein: CASSPISGPVDTQYF
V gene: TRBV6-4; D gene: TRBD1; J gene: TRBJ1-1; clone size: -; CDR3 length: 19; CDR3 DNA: TGTGCCAGCAGTCCAGGCTGGACAGGGCGAAAGCTACCGAACACTGAAGCTTTCTTT; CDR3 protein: CASSPGWTGRKLPNTEAFF
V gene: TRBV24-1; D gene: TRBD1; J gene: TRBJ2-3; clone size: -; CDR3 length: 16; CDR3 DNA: TGTGCCACCAGTGATTACAGGGGGCCGGGAGCAGATACGCGGTATTTT; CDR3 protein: CATSDYRGPGADTRYF
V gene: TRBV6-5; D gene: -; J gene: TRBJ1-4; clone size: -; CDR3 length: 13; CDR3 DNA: TGTGCCAGCAGTTTCCAGGGTACAGGAAAACTGTTTTTT; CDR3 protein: CASSFQGTGKLFF
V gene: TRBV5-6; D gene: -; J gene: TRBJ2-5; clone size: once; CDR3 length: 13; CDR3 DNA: TGTGCCAGCAGCTTGGGGCAGTCAAAGACCCAGTACTTC; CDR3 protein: CASSLGQSKTQYF
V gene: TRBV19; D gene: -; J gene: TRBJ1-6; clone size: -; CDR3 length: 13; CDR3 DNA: TGTGCCAGTAGCCCGGGACTTGAATCACCCCTCCACTTT; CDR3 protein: CASSPGLESPLHF
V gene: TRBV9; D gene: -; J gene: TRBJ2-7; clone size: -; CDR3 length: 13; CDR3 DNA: TGTGCCAGCAGCGTAGAAGGAGGGTTAAGACAGTACTTC; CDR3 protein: CASSVEGGLRQYF
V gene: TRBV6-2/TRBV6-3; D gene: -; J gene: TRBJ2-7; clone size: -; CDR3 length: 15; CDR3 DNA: TGTGCCAGCAGTACCCCGGAGGACTACTCCTACGAGCAGTACTTC; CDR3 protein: CASSTPEDYSYEQYF
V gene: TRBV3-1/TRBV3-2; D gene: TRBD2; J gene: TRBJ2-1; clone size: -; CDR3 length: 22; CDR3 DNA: TGTGCCAGCAGCCAAGATCTTTTCTTGACTAGCGGGAGTAATAGGCGTGGCAATGAGCAGTTCTTC; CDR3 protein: CASSQDLFLTSGSNRRGNEQFF
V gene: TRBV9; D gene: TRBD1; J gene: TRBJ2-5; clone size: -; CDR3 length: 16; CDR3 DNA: TGTGCCAGCAGCGTAGAGGGACAGGGAGTAAGGGAGACCCAGTACTTC; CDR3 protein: CASSVEGQGVRETQYF
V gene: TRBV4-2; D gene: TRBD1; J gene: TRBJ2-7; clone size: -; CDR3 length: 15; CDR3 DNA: TGTGCCAGCAGCCAAGGGACAGGGGGCAAGAACGAGCAGTACTTC; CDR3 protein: CASSQGTGGKNEQYF
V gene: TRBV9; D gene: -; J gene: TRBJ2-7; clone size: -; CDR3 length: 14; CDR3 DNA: TGTGCCAGCAGCGTGGGCCTAGCTGGCTACGAGCAGTACTTC; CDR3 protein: CASSVGLAGYEQYF
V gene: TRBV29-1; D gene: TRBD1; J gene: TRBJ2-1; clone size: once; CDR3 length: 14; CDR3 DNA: TGCAGCGGATCAGCGGGACAGGGGGCGGATGAGCAGTTCTTC; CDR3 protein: CSGSAGQGADEQFF
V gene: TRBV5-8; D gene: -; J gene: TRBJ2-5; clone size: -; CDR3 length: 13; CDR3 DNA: TGTGCCAGCAGTCCCCGGGGAAGAGAGACCCAGTACTTC; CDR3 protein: CASSPRGRETQYF
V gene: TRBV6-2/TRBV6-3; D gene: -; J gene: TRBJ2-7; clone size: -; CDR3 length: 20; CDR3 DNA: TGTGCCAGCAGTTACCCCTTCCCCGGTCTAGAGGGTCCGAGCTCCTACGAGCAGTACTTC; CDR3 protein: CASSYPFPGLEGPSSYEQYF
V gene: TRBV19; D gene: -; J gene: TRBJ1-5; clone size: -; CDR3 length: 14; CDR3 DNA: TGTGCCAGTAGTGGTGCGGCTAGCAATCAGCCCCAGCATTTT; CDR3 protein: CASSGAASNQPQHF
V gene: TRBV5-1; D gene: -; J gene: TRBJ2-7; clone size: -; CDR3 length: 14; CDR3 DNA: TGCGCCAGCAATACCGACCCAGGCTCCTACGAGCAGTACTTC; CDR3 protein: CASNTDPGSYEQYF
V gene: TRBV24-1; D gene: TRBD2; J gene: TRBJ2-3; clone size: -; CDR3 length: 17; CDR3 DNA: TGTGCCACCAGTGATTGGATACTAGCGGGAGGGACAGATACGCAGTATTTT; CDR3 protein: CATSDWILAGGTDTQYF
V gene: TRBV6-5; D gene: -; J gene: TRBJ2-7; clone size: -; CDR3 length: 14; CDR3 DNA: TGTGCCAGCAGTTACAACGGCGGGGGCCCCGAGCAGTACTTC; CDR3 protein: CASSYNGGGPEQYF
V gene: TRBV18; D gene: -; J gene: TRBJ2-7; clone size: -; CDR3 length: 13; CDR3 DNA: TGTGCCAGCTCACCCAACAGGGACCACGAGCAGTACTTC; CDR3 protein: CASSPNRDHEQYF
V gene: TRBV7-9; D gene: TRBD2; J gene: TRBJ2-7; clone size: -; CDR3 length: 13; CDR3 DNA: TGTGCCAGCATCGGACTAGCCAGCTACGAGCAGTACTTC; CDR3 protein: CASIGLASYEQYF
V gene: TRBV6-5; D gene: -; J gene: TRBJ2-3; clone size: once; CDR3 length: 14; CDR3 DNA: TGTGCCAGCAGCCAGACAGGAGACACAGATACGCAGTATTTT; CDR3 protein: CASSQTGDTDTQYF
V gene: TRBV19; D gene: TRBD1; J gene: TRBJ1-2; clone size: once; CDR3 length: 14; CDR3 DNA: TGTGCCAGTCGTTACGGACAGGAAATCTATGGCTACACCTTC; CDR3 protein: CASRYGQEIYGYTF
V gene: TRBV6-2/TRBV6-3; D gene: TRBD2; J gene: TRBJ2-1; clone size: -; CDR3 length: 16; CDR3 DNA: TGTGCCAGCAGTTACTCGAGGGCGGGAGGGTTGGATGAGCAGTTCTTC; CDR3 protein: CASSYSRAGGLDEQFF
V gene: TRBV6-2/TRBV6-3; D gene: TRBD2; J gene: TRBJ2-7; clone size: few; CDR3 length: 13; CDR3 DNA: TGTGCCAGCAGCGGACTAGCGGGAGACGAGCAGTACTTC; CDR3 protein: CASSGLAGDEQYF
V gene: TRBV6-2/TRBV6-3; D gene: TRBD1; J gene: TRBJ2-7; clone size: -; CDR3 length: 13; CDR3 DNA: TGTGCCAGCAGCCTTAGCCCAGGGGGCGAGCAGTACTTC; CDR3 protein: CASSLSPGGEQYF
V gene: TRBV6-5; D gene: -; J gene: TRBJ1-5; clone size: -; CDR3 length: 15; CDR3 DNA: TGTGCCAGCAGTTACTCGGCAGGGAGGGATCAGCCCCAGCATTTT; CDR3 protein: CASSYSAGRDQPQHF